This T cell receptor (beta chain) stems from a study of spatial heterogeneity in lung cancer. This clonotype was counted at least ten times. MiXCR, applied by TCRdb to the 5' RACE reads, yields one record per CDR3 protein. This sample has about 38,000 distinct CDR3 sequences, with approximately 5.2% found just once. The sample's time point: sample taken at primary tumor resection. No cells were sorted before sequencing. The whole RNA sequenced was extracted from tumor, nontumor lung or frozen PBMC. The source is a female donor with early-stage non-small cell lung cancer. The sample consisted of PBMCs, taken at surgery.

Written as DNA, the CDR3 is TGTGCCAGCAGCCTTAGCGGGGGGGCCTACGAGCAGTACTTC. It yields the protein CASSLSGGAYEQYF. The chain carries TRBV7-2 and TRBJ2-7; the match to TRBD2 covers 11 bases. The CDR3 loop spans 14 amino acids. CDR1 and CDR2 from the germline V gene are SGHTA and FQGNSA. The V segment lost 5 bases and the J segment 2 bases; nucleotides outside the gene matches: 2.